This T cell receptor (beta chain) originates from a study of blood T cells in healthy people across ages. Alongside a J-beta primer mix, a sample-barcoded 5' primer served in a second PCR lasting roughly 6 to 11 cycles. A single record per CDR3 protein comes from TCRdb applying MiXCR to the 5' RACE reads. The repertoire holds 550,000 to 650,000 distinct CDR3 sequences, 25% to 35% seen once, with 3% to 4% in the top ten. The CDR3 has 15 amino acids. V was clipped by 6 bases and J by 1 base, with 15 bases between them. Germline V gene lookup returns CDR1 MNHEY and CDR2 SVGAGI. The same data also went into a second study, on T cells of mothers and their children.

This receptor was identified in a boy between 2 and 15 years old in good health. V is TRBV6-5 and J is TRBJ2-5; D gene uncertain. The specimen sequenced was blood. The CDR3 region has the DNA TGTGCCAGCAGCCGTGGACGGGCCCTCCAAGAGACCCAGTACTTC. It translates to CASSRGRALQETQYF.